The sequence of this TCR beta chain was determined in a study of shared clonotypes between healthy human individuals. CD45RO-negative, CCR7-selected cells formed the naive CD8 fraction, which excluded terminally differentiated effector memory CD45RA+ cells. This table comes from immunoSEQ multiplex PCR, and its TCRdb copy is limited to in-frame clones, with some not included. This sample has roughly 2.1 million clones, with about 92% found just once. The germline gives CDR1 MGHDK, CDR2 SYGVNS. The CDR3 spans 11 residues. Concerning this clone itself: A read error may account for a junction end that differs from germline.

This chain links TRBV25-1 with TRBJ1-1, with D uncertain. The receptor's source is a man aged 18 to 30 in good health. Some clones in this sample may be carry-over from other donors' samples. The sample was naive CD8+ T cells from PBMCs. The CDR3 spells CAGSVGNEAFF. CDR3 DNA: TGTGCCGGCAGTGTGGGTAACGAAGCTTTCTTT.